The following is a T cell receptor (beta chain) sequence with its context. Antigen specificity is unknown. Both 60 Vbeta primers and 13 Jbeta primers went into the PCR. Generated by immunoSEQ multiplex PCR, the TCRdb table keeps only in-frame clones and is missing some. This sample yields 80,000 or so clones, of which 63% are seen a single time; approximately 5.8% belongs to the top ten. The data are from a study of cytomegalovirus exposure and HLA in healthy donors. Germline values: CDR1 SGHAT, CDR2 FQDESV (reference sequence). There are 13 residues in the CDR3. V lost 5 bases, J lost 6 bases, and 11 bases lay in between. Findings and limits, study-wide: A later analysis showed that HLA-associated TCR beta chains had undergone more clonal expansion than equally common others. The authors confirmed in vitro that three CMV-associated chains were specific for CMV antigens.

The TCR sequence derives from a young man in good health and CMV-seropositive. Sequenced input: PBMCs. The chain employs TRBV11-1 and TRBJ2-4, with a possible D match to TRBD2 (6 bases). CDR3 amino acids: CASSGGVVNIQYF. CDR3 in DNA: TGTGCCAGCAGCGGAGGGGTAGTAAACATTCAGTACTTC.